The source of this TCR beta chain is a study of tumor-infiltrating lymphocytes in primary liver carcinoma. Study in general: Yields of productive TCRbeta reads ranged from roughly 3.5 to 7.13 million per sample and were similar across tissue types. Study conclusions and caveats: The overlap of tumor-adjacent and tumor-blood pairs was smaller than that of tumor region pairs.

There are 14 residues in the CDR3. Looked up from germline, CDR1 is SGHAT and CDR2 is FQNNGV. The J segment lost 6 bases and the V segment lost 9 bases, leaving 9 bases of the junction unmatched. Unsorted whole blood supplied the blood RNA, and germline DNA was isolated too. About this clonotype: Antigen: not known.

Reverse transcription of roughly 470 ng total RNA with a constant-region primer produced TCR beta cDNA. Amplification in three nested multiplex PCR rounds with slightly modified ARM-PCR gave rise to TCR beta libraries. The two initial PCR rounds, roughly 9 cycles each, used TRBV1-TRBV30 forward and C-beta reverse primers. MiXCR, applied by TCRdb to the multiplex PCR reads, yields one record per CDR3 protein. Among 300,000 to 400,000 distinct CDR3 sequences listed, 65% were seen once. Sequencing was done on a sample of peripheral blood. The chain combines TRBV11-2 with TRBJ2-7; 12 bases map to TRBD2. The TCR originated in a middle-aged man with primary liver carcinoma and hepatitis B virus infection. The CDR3 DNA follows: TGTGCCAGTAGCCATGGACTAGCGGGATTCGAGCAGTACTTC. Translated: CASSHGLAGFEQYF. The full variable domain, its missing parts supplied by reference TRBV11-2 and TRBJ2-7, is EAGVAQSPRYKIIEKRQSVAFWCNPISGHATLYWYQQILGQGPKLLIQFQNNGVVDDSQLPKDRFSAERLKGVDSTLKIQPAKLEDSAVYLCASSHGLAGFEQYFGPGTRLTVT.